The clone carrying this TCR beta chain was recorded at least ten times. The data originate from a study of shared clonotypes between healthy human individuals. Clones were sequenced by immunoSEQ multiplex PCR, and TCRdb holds only the in-frame ones, with some missing. The table includes roughly 86,000 clones, 60% to 75% detected once. V was shortened by 4 bases and J by 4 bases, with 2 bases between the two germline ends. This CDR3 has 10 residues. Germline V gene lookup returns CDR1 MNHNS and CDR2 SASEGT. The chain recombines TRBV6-1 with TRBJ2-7, with no clear D. This receptor was identified in a man in his thirties or forties in good health. Material: memory CD8+ T cells sorted from blood. As to subset: CD45RO+ cells pooled with CCR7-negative TemRA cells. The CDR3 DNA sequence: TGTGCCAGCAGTGGGTACGAGCAGTACTTC. The encoded protein is CASSGYEQYF.